This T cell receptor (beta chain) appears in the sequencing data of a study of shared clonotypes between healthy human individuals. Study at large: CD4 naive and memory got three plates each, CD8 naive two, CD8 memory one.

The CDR3 extends over 16 amino acids. Trimming removed 0 bases from V and 4 bases from J, with 15 bases in between. Germline V gives CDR1 MNHNS, CDR2 SASEGT. This clone was recorded at least ten times. Antigen specificity is unknown. Sequencing used immunoSEQ multiplex PCR; TCRdb keeps in-frame clones, though not all of them. The sample contains over 300,000 clones, 80% to 90% of which appear only once. Whole-study findings and limits: Shared across a handful of donors were around 5% of the naive CD4 clonotypes. Naive subsets usually exceeded memory subsets in estimated richness. Rarefaction demonstrated incomplete sorted-subset sequencing despite large depth.

V gene TRBV6-1 combines with J gene TRBJ1-2; perhaps TRBD1 as D (5 bases). Sequencing input: memory CD8+ T cells sorted from blood. The subset: CD45RO+ cells pooled with CCR7-negative TemRA cells. The clonotype originates from a man between 18 and 35 years old in good health. The CDR3: CASSEAQQGTSYGYTF. The DNA of the CDR3 is TGTGCCAGCAGTGAAGCTCAACAAGGGACCTCCTATGGCTACACCTTC.